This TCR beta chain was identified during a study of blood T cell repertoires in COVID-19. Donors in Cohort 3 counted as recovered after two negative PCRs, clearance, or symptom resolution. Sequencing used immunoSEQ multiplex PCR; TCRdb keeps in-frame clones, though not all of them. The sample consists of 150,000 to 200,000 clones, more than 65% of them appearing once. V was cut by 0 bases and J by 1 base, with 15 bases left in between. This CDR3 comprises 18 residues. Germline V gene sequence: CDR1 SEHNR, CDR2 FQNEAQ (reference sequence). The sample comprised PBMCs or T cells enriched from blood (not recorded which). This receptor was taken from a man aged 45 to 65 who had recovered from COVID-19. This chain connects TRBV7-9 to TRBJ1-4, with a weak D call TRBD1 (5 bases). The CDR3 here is CASSLAPFRERTNEKLFF. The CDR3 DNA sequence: TGTGCCAGCAGCTTAGCTCCGTTCAGGGAACGAACTAATGAAAAACTGTTTTTT. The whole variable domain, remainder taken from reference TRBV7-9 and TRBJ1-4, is DTGVSQNPRHKITKRGQNVTFRCDPISEHNRLYWYRQTLGQGPEFLTYFQNEAQLEKSRLLSDRFSAERPKGSFSTLEIQRTEQGDSAMYLCASSLAPFRERTNEKLFFGSGTQLSVL.